This TCR beta chain was captured by sequencing in a study of cytomegalovirus exposure and HLA in healthy donors. Trimming took 6 bases from V and 0 from J; bases not matched to a gene: 9. The CDR3 is made up of 16 amino acids. CDR1 and CDR2 from the germline V gene are MNHNY and SVGAGI (reference sequence). With 60 Vbeta and 13 Jbeta primers, the PCR was carried out. This table comes from immunoSEQ multiplex PCR, and its TCRdb copy is limited to in-frame clones, with some not included. Here the sample spans about 67,000 clones, around 80% being singletons. Material: PBMCs. The TCR comes from a woman aged 30 to 39 in good health and CMV-seronegative. This sequence joins TRBV6-6 and TRBJ1-1; 8 bases line up with TRBD1. The CDR3 nucleotides read TGTGCCAGCAGCAGGGACAGGACGGGGATGAACACTGAAGCTTTCTTT. This sequence encodes CASSRDRTGMNTEAFF.